This record looks at one TCR beta chain sequence and its context. What it recognizes is unknown. This entry belongs to a study of T cell responses to AZD1222 COVID-19 vaccine. Broader study findings: Recipients of two AZD1222 doses showed rising Spike-specific TCR breadth and depth. Donor demographics were predominantly white British with a female majority; clonal diversity may be underestimated.

This CDR3 region has 16 residues. Per the germline V gene, CDR1 is LNHDA and CDR2 is SQIVND (reference sequence). The V end was cut by 5 bases, the J end by 2 bases, with 16 bases between. Produced via immunoSEQ multiplex PCR; TCRdb's table is partial and in-frame only. The repertoire holds some 120,000 clones, with roughly 91% as singletons. The chain joins TRBV19 to TRBJ1-5; D might be TRBD1 (6 bases). This specimen was peripheral blood, taken on day 0 of AZD1222 vaccination. This TCR was sampled from an adult in good health. The chain's CDR3 is CASSSSGEIGNQPQHF. DNA for the CDR3: TGTGCCAGTAGTTCGTCAGGGGAAATAGGCAATCAGCCCCAGCATTTT.